The following is a T cell receptor beta chain sequence with its context. Its target is unknown. The source of the sample is a study of blood T cells in healthy people across ages. V lost 0 bases to trimming and J lost 0 bases, with 19 bases between them. The CDR3 loop spans 18 amino acids. Germline V CDR1 and CDR2: SGHRS, YFSETQ. The authors ran a second PCR of 7 to 11 cycles using a sample-barcoded 5' primer and a J-beta primer mix. TCRdb reprocessed the 5' RACE reads with MiXCR, giving one entry per CDR3 protein. Here the sample spans some 1 million distinct CDR3 sequences, 35% to 50% being singletons. Overall study findings and caveats: Observed TCR beta diversity showed a strong correlation with the percentage of naive T cells as measured by flow cytometry.

The people who gave samples were healthy Caucasians from Russia, aged roughly 6 to 95. The sample consisted of blood. The chain carries TRBV5-1 and TRBJ2-7, with D perhaps matching TRBD1 or TRBD2 (6 bases each). The sequence came from a woman aged 55-75 years in good health. The CDR3 DNA follows: TGCGCCAGCAGCTTGGATCGGGGGTTAGCGGACAGCTCCTACGAGCAGTACTTC. This translates into CASSLDRGLADSSYEQYF. Drawing the rest from reference TRBV5-1 and TRBJ2-7, the complete variable domain is KAGVTQTPRYLIKTRGQQVTLSCSPISGHRSVSWYQQTPGQGLQFLFEYFSETQRNKGNFPGRFSGRQFSNSRSEMNVSTLELGDSALYLCASSLDRGLADSSYEQYFGPGTRLTVT.